These 26 T cell receptor beta chains were sequenced from one sample in a study of blood T cell repertoires in COVID-19. Method: immunoSEQ multiplex PCR; TCRdb's copy keeps in-frame clones and lacks some. The table shows tens of thousands of clones, with about 81% occurring only once. The sample comprised peripheral blood. The receptor source for this set is a human donor in a cohort sampled during active COVID-19.

The rearrangement joins TRBV9 to TRBJ1-2, with D perhaps matching TRBD1 (5 bases). This CDR3 is 14 amino acids long. Trimming cost V 3 bases and J 5 bases, with 14 bases left between them. Looked up from germline, CDR1 is SGDLS and CDR2 is YYNGEE. The CDR3 loop is CASSADDSLYGYTF. For the CDR3, the DNA is TGTGCCAGCAGCGCCGACGACAGCTTATATGGCTACACCTTC.

The CDR3 loop is CASSLPGQGDTGELFF. The CDR3 DNA reads TGTGCCAGCAGCTTACCGGGACAGGGGGACACCGGGGAGCTGTTTTTT. The chain employs TRBV5-8 and TRBJ2-2; 11 nucleotides line up with TRBD1. V trimming: 2 bases; J trimming: 3 bases; junction bases outside the gene matches: 3. This CDR3 contains 16 residues. Looked up from germline, CDR1 is SGHTS and CDR2 is YDEGEE. The entire variable domain, with the rest obtained from reference TRBV5-8 and TRBJ2-2, is as follows: EAGVTQSPTHLIKTRGQQATLRCSPISGHTSVYWYQQALGLGLQFLLWYDEGEERNRGNFPPRFSGRQFPNYSSELNVNALELEDSALYLCASSLPGQGDTGELFFGEGSRLTVL.

The chain employs TRBV5-4 and TRBJ1-2, with 8 nucleotides matching TRBD1. This CDR3 has 15 residues. The germline V gene encodes CDR1 SGHNT and CDR2 YYREEE (reference sequence). After removal of 0 bases from V and 8 bases from J, the junction contained 9 bases not matched to a gene. The CDR3 DNA reads TGTGCCAGCAGCTTGGGACAGGGGAGCGTGGAGGGCTACACCTTC. The encoded protein is CASSLGQGSVEGYTF.

The chain is built from TRBV28 and TRBJ2-1; TRBD2 might be the D (6 bases). From germline, CDR1 is MDHEN and CDR2 SYDVKM. Deletions cut 10 bases from V and 8 bases from J, with 15 bases between. The CDR3 length is 12 residues. For the CDR3, the DNA is TGTGCCACCCGGGGACTGAGGGATGAGCAGTTCTTC. It yields the protein CATRGLRDEQFF.

The CDR3, as DNA: TGCGCCAGCAGCCAAGTCCTAGCGGGCCACAATGAGCAGTTCTTC. Amino acid sequence: CASSQVLAGHNEQFF. This chain connects TRBV4-1 to TRBJ2-1; 8 bases align to TRBD2. The V and J ends lost 1 base and 5 bases, in that order; junction bases with no gene match: 4. CDR1 is MGHRA and CDR2 is YSYEKL in the germline V gene. The CDR3 has 15 residues.

The rearrangement links TRBV5-1 to TRBJ2-2; D remains unclear. Between the trimmed V and J ends, which lost 5 bases and 5 bases, there was a span of 10 bases. Germline CDR1 SGHRS, CDR2 YFSETQ. This CDR3 is 13 amino acids long. The CDR3 spells CASSPNPTGELFF. In nucleotides, the CDR3 is TGCGCCAGCAGTCCTAATCCTACCGGGGAGCTGTTTTTT.

V gene TRBV7-9 combines with J gene TRBJ1-2; D not certain. CDR1 is SEHNR, CDR2 FQNEAQ, per germline (reference sequence). There are 13 residues in the CDR3. The V end lost 2 bases, the J end lost 6 bases, and 10 bases lay between the germline ends. The CDR3 loop is CASSLSRSDGYTF. CDR3 DNA: TGTGCCAGCAGCTTATCGAGGAGTGATGGCTACACCTTC.

The chain links TRBV5-1 to TRBJ2-1; 7 positions agree with TRBD2. The germline V gene has CDR1 SGHRS and CDR2 YFSETQ. Trimming cost V 4 bases and J 4 bases; bases outside gene matches: 11. There are 16 residues in the CDR3. CDR3 sequence reads: CASSREGAGIYNEQFF. CDR3 DNA: TGCGCCAGCAGCCGGGAAGGAGCGGGGATATACAATGAGCAGTTCTTC.

The V and J genes are TRBV28 and TRBJ2-1, with 11 bases lining up with TRBD2. The CDR3 covers 16 residues. CDR1 is MDHEN, CDR2 SYDVKM, per germline. The V gene end was trimmed by 6 bases and the J gene end by 1 base; junction bases not matched to a gene: 5. CDR3 bases: TGTGCCAGCAGCGAATCTAGCGGGAGGTCCTACAATGAGCAGTTCTTC. Protein product: CASSESSGRSYNEQFF.

This clone was recorded only once. The chain links TRBV3-1 (or the pseudogene TRBV3-2) to TRBJ2-3, with a tentative D call TRBD2 (6 bases). Looked up from germline, CDR1 is LGHDT and CDR2 is YNNKEL (reference sequence). V was clipped by 0 bases and J by 0 bases, with 10 bases between them. The CDR3 is 16 amino acids. The CDR3 region is CASSQDSSGSTDTQYF. The CDR3 nucleotides read TGTGCCAGCAGCCAAGATTCCAGCGGGAGCACAGATACGCAGTATTTT.

The chain has TRBV6-6 and TRBJ2-1, with D tentatively TRBD2 (6 bases). Per germline, CDR1 MNHNY and CDR2 SVGAGI (reference sequence). Between the trimmed V and J ends, which lost 8 bases and 3 bases, there was a span of 11 bases. The CDR3 contains 13 residues. The CDR3 DNA follows: TGTGCCAGCTCCGCGGGAAGCTACAATGAGCAGTTCTTC. Residues: CASSAGSYNEQFF.

The V gene is TRBV4-2, the J gene TRBJ2-7; TRBD2 agrees at 7 bases. Germline CDR1 reads LGHNA; CDR2 reads YNFKEQ. The length of the CDR3 is 15 residues. J gave up 0 bases and V 8 bases, and 10 bases lay outside the gene matches. In DNA, the CDR3 is TGTGCCAGCGGAGAAGAGCGGGGCAGCTCCTACGAGCAGTACTTC. Its protein product is CASGEERGSSYEQYF.

The chain couples TRBV28 to TRBJ2-7; TRBD2 aligns across 7 bases. The CDR3 spans 15 residues. Germline V CDR1 and CDR2: MDHEN, SYDVKM. Trimming at V came to 0 bases and at J to 3 bases, leaving 5 bases not matched to a gene. CDR3 coding DNA: TGTGCCAGCAGTTTATGGAGCGGGAATCTCTACGAGCAGTACTTC. It encodes CASSLWSGNLYEQYF.

CDR3 protein: CASSQAGDWLDTQYF. In DNA, the CDR3 is TGTGCCAGCAGCCAAGCGGGAGACTGGTTAGATACGCAGTATTTT. The gene calls are TRBV3-1 (or the pseudogene TRBV3-2) and TRBJ2-3; D is perhaps TRBD2 (6 bases). CDR1 and CDR2 from the germline V gene are LGHDT and YNNKEL (reference sequence). The V and J ends lost 1 base and 5 bases respectively, with 13 bases between them. This CDR3 spans 15 amino acids.

The chain employs TRBV6-5 and TRBJ1-2; TRBD1 is a possible D gene (5 bases). This CDR3 comprises 14 residues. Germline V gene data show CDR1 as MNHEY and CDR2 as SVGAGI. The V end lost 2 bases, the J end lost 6 bases, and 13 bases lay between the germline ends. The DNA of the CDR3 is TGTGCCAGCAGTTACGCCGGAGGGGAGGATGGCTACACCTTC. Translation: CASSYAGGEDGYTF.

Only one count was recorded for this clone. The rearrangement joins TRBV18 to TRBJ2-3; TRBD1 is a possible D gene (6 bases). Trimming pared 4 bases from V and 7 bases from J, leaving 12 bases between. This CDR3 spans 13 amino acids. Germline CDR1 and CDR2: KGHSH and LQKENI. CDR3 coding DNA: TGTGCCAGCTCACGTTCCCAGGGGAATACGCAGTATTTT. This encodes CASSRSQGNTQYF.

This chain links TRBV5-4 with TRBJ2-1; a possible D gene is TRBD2 (6 bases). CDR3 size: 13 residues. V lost 1 base and J 6 bases, leaving 8 bases between the germline ends. Germline assignment: CDR1 SGHNT and CDR2 YYREEE (reference sequence). CDR3 DNA sequence: TGTGCCAGCAGCTTGTCCGGGAGCAATGAGCAGTTCTTC. Its protein is CASSLSGSNEQFF.

The V gene is TRBV4-1, the J gene TRBJ2-2, with 7 positions matching TRBD1. The V gene end was trimmed by 4 bases and the J gene end by 1 base; junction bases not matched to a gene: 6. Germline lookup yields CDR1 MGHRA and CDR2 YSYEKL. The CDR3 extends over 16 amino acids. CDR3 DNA: TGCGCCAGCAGCCCTACCGGGACAGAGAACACCGGGGAGCTGTTTTTT. Residues: CASSPTGTENTGELFF.

The rearrangement uses TRBV12-5 and TRBJ1-2; the D gene is possibly TRBD1 (6 bases). Germline V gives CDR1 LGHNT, CDR2 FRNRAP. The CDR3 is made up of 17 amino acids. Trimming cost V 6 bases and J 1 base, with 21 bases left between them. The CDR3 nucleotides are TGTGCTAGTGGCCCTACAGGGCTCAAATTGAGTAACTATGGCTACACCTTC. Protein sequence: CASGPTGLKLSNYGYTF.

The chain has TRBV19 and TRBJ2-3; 7 bases align to TRBD2. CDR3 length: 15 residues. V was clipped by 4 bases and J by 1 base; unmatched bases: 5. From germline, CDR1 is LNHDA and CDR2 SQIVND (reference sequence). Here the CDR3 reads CASSRGGMGTDTQYF. The DNA of the CDR3 is TGTGCCAGTAGTAGGGGGGGGATGGGCACAGATACGCAGTATTTT.

This chain connects TRBV29-1 to TRBJ2-3; D is possibly TRBD2 (6 bases). The CDR3 spans 13 residues. Trimming took 7 bases from V and 2 from J, leaving 13 bases between them. Germline V lookup: CDR1 SQVTM, CDR2 ANQGSEA. CDR3 residues: CSATGLPTDTQYF. DNA of the CDR3: TGCAGCGCTACGGGACTCCCCACAGATACGCAGTATTTT.

The chain links TRBV25-1 to TRBJ1-3, with TRBD1 as a possible D gene (5 bases). Germline loops: CDR1 MGHDK, CDR2 SYGVNS. CDR3 length: 13 residues. The V gene lost 2 bases and the J gene lost 8 bases, with 10 bases spanning the gap. CDR3 loop: CASSEPGEDTIYF. DNA for the CDR3: TGTGCCAGCAGTGAACCGGGGGAGGACACCATATATTTT. The variable domain in full, completed from reference TRBV25-1 and TRBJ1-3, reads EADIYQTPRYLVIGTGKKITLECSQTMGHDKMYWYQQDPGMELHLIHYSYGVNSTEKGDLSSESTVSRIRTEHFPLTLESARPSHTSQYLCASSEPGEDTIYFGEGSWLTVV.

The rearrangement links TRBV15 to TRBJ1-1, with D hard to call. From germline, CDR1 is LNHNV and CDR2 YYDKDF (reference sequence). The germline V and J ends were trimmed by 2 bases and 0 bases, with 10 bases remaining between them. CDR3 length: 15 amino acids. CDR3 region: CATSRPYTMNTEAFF. For the CDR3, the DNA is TGTGCCACCAGCAGACCATACACAATGAACACTGAAGCTTTCTTT.

On this clone itself: A junction boundary mismatches the germline segment, possibly from a read error. The J gene is TRBJ1-5, the V gene TRBV11-3; weak D call: TRBD1 (5 bases). The CDR3 spans 15 residues. Germline V gives CDR1 SGHNT, CDR2 YENEEA. DNA for the CDR3: TGTGCCAGCAGCAGACGGGACTCCCGAGATCAGCCCCAGGATTTT. This sequence encodes CASSRRDSRDQPQDF.

The chain has TRBV7-8 and TRBJ2-1; tentatively, D is TRBD2 (5 bases). CDR3 size: 15 residues. Germline lookup yields CDR1 SGHVS and CDR2 FQNEAQ. V gave up 1 base and J gave up 5 bases, with 12 bases separating them. CDR3 bases: TGTGCCAGCAGCTTAGAAGGTCTAGCAGACAATGAGCAGTTCTTC. This sequence encodes CASSLEGLADNEQFF.

The chain joins TRBV7-6 to TRBJ2-7; TRBD2 aligns across 8 bases. CDR3 length: 14 residues. J gave up 6 bases and V 4 bases, and 8 bases lay outside the gene matches. In germline, CDR1 is SGHVS, CDR2 FNYEAQ. In nucleotides, the CDR3 is TGTGCCAGCAGCTCCTCGGGACTAGGGGTCGAGCAGTACTTC. Amino acids: CASSSSGLGVEQYF.